This T cell receptor beta chain comes out of a study of cytomegalovirus exposure and HLA in healthy donors. Study-wide background: About 85 million unique TCRs from HLA-typed donors were held in an early release of data.

This clone has just one count. This CDR3 is 14 amino acids long. V lost 5 bases to trimming and J lost 0 bases, with 10 bases between them. The germline gives CDR1 SGHAT, CDR2 FQNNGV. In the PCR, 60 Vbeta and 13 Jbeta primers were used. In the original processing: Later, an analysis found 80 million or so unique TCR beta chains, and 10 million to 11 million of these were shared. Profiled with immunoSEQ multiplex PCR; TCRdb holds only in-frame clones, not every one. V, J and clone size are taken as reported in that table, and D and trimming were inferred from the DNA itself. The data contain tens of thousands of clones, around four fifths of them singletons.

The J gene is TRBJ1-2, the V gene TRBV11-2; a weak D match, TRBD1 (5 bases). The sequenced material came from PBMCs. This TCR came from a male donor in good health and CMV-seropositive. This CDR3 is CASSGDSPNYGYTF. The CDR3 DNA sequence: TGTGCCAGCAGCGGTGACAGCCCTAACTATGGCTACACCTTC.